This TCR beta chain was sequenced in a study of post-analysis software for immune sequencing data. Study-level results: Relative to controls, patients with multiple sclerosis showed significantly lower normalized Chao1 diversity. With TRBV5-6, TRBV5-1 and TRBV20-1 included, about five TRBV segments were more frequent in patients than in controls.

About this clonotype: The antigen is undetermined.

Prepared libraries of TCR beta cDNA carried unique molecular identifiers. From the PCR reads, TCRdb called clonotypes with MiXCR, one entry per CDR3 protein. There are about 800,000 distinct CDR3 sequences in the sample; less than 35% occur only once, and under 0.7% lies in the top ten. Germline CDR1 reads MNHNS; CDR2 reads SASEGT. V dropped 6 bases and J dropped 15 bases, with 21 bases sitting between them. This CDR3 region has 13 residues. This chain joins TRBV6-1 and TRBJ2-4, with D maybe TRBD1 (6 bases). The clonotype was recovered from a girl aged 5 to 17 with multiple sclerosis. The sequenced sample consisted of blood. The CDR3 DNA follows: TGTGCCAGCAGAAAATCATTTCAGGGGCACGGGTACTTC. Translating it yields CASRKSFQGHGYF.